This TCR beta chain came from a study of identical twins. Concerning this clonotype itself: Its antigen is undetermined.

The CDR3 loop spans 16 amino acids. Germline loops: CDR1 SGHRS, CDR2 YFSETQ. V was clipped by 0 bases and J by 0 bases, with 10 bases between them. The cDNA had a unique molecular identifier and a template-switch universal primer site. Using its own MiXCR run on the 5' RACE reads, TCRdb lists one record per CDR3 protein. The table has some 570,000 distinct CDR3 sequences, approximately 20% seen once. General study results and limits: Invariant cells of the MAIT and iNKT types might have partly distorted the zero-insertion analyses.

These data also formed part of another study, on yellow fever vaccine responses in identical twins. That paper states: Reportedly, twins showed a vaccine T cell response that looked partly convergent and partly personalized.

The sequenced sample was CD4+ T cells sorted from blood. The chain joins TRBV5-1 to TRBJ1-3; D gene unclear. The receptor comes from a woman under 30 in good health. The CDR3 region has the DNA TGCGCCAGCAGCTTGGGGTCCGCAATCTCTGGAAACACCATATATTTT. Its translation is CASSLGSAISGNTIYF.